Listed below are T cell receptor beta chains from one sample, sequenced in a study of graft-versus-host responses after intestinal transplantation. Sequencing was performed with immunoSEQ multiplex PCR; in TCRdb, only in-frame clones are kept and a portion is missing. The sample consists of approximately 90,000 clones, 80% to 95% of them appearing once. Their antigens are not known. The material sequenced was unstimulated CD8+ T cells sorted from spleen or lymph node cells, taken before intestinal transplant. Receptors were obtained from a human donor who received an intestinal transplant. Each CDR3 is given with its conserved first and last residue. The order of the fields is clone size, D gene, J gene, V gene, CDR3 protein, CDR3 DNA. A D gene is named only where the DNA matches it firmly. For some rows the clone size is stated as once, few or many, or as a class when expanded; others skip it.

.	.	TRBJ2-5	TRBV5-1	CASYTPGETQYF	TGCGCCAGCTATACTCCGGGGGAGACCCAGTACTTC
.	.	TRBJ1-2	TRBV15	CATSSLAGGVPNYGYTF	TGTGCCACCAGCAGTTTGGCCGGCGGGGTCCCCAACTATGGCTACACCTTC
.	.	TRBJ2-7	TRBV6-1	CASSDLGYHEQYF	TGTGCCAGCAGTGACTTGGGTTACCACGAGCAGTACTTC
.	.	TRBJ2-7	TRBV6-1	CASSYTHPYYEQYF	TGTGCCAGCAGTTATACCCACCCCTACTACGAGCAGTACTTC
.	.	TRBJ2-5	TRBV4-1	CASSQGGVGTQYF	TGCGCCAGCAGCCAAGGTGGAGTTGGGACCCAGTACTTC
.	.	TRBJ1-1	TRBV19	CASSIPGTPNTEAFF	TGTGCCAGTAGTATCCCCGGGACACCGAACACTGAAGCTTTCTTC
.	.	TRBJ1-2	TRBV6-5	CASSSAGLYGYTF	TGTGCCAGCAGTTCCGCCGGGTTGTATGGCTACACCTTC
.	TRBD2	TRBJ2-1	TRBV13	CASSATGGSYNEQFF	TGTGCCAGCAGCGCGACGGGGGGTTCCTACAATGAGCAGTTCTTC
.	.	TRBJ2-1	TRBV6-5	CASTFRGRLRNEQFF	TGTGCCAGCACCTTTCGGGGTCGTTTACGCAATGAGCAGTTCTTC
.	TRBD1	TRBJ2-7	TRBV19	CASGTGDYEQYF	TGTGCCAGTGGGACAGGGGACTACGAGCAGTACTTC
.	.	TRBJ2-1	TRBV15	CATLKSLPPATEQFF	TGTGCCACCCTAAAGTCCCTTCCCCCCGCCACTGAGCAGTTCTTC
.	.	TRBJ2-7	TRBV2	CASSDSYEQYF	TGTGCCAGCAGTGATTCCTACGAGCAGTACTTC
.	.	TRBJ2-7	TRBV5-4	CASSFDPDRPYEQYF	TGTGCCAGCAGCTTCGACCCGGACAGACCCTACGAGCAGTACTTC
.	TRBD1	TRBJ2-1	TRBV9	CASSHRDRLIF	TGTGCCAGCAGCCACCGGGACAGACTTATCTTC
.	.	TRBJ2-1	TRBV6-1	CASSEVEGGPNEQFF	TGTGCCAGCAGTGAAGTCGAGGGGGGCCCCAATGAGCAGTTCTTC
few	.	TRBJ1-5	TRBV4-2	CASSLGGASNQPQHF	TGTGCCAGCAGCTTGGGGGGGGCGAGCAATCAGCCCCAGCATTTT
.	.	TRBJ2-1	TRBV7-7	CASSLVQSPYNEQFF	TGTGCCAGCAGCTTAGTCCAGTCGCCCTACAATGAGCAGTTCTTC
.	TRBD2	TRBJ2-3	TRBV6-5	CASSPIAGAPDTQYF	TGTGCCAGCAGTCCCATAGCGGGAGCCCCAGATACGCAGTATTTT
.	.	TRBJ1-5	TRBV28	CASSAFQYSNQPQHF	TGTGCCAGCAGTGCATTTCAGTATAGCAATCAGCCCCAGCATTTT
.	.	TRBJ1-4	TRBV29-1	CSVEVGQSATNEKLFF	TGCAGCGTTGAAGTCGGCCAGTCAGCAACTAATGAAAAACTGTTTTTT
once	TRBD2	TRBJ2-7	TRBV18	CASSPEGSGTPYYEQYF	TGTGCCAGCTCACCAGAGGGTAGCGGGACCCCATACTACGAGCAGTACTTC
.	TRBD2	TRBJ2-3	TRBV7-2	CASSLVLYLAGEADTQYF	TGTGCCAGCAGCTTAGTCCTCTACTTAGCGGGGGAGGCAGATACGCAGTATTTT
.	TRBD2	TRBJ2-5	TRBV7-6	CASSLGASGGWETQYF	TGTGCCAGCAGCTTAGGAGCTAGCGGGGGTTGGGAGACCCAGTACTTC
.	.	TRBJ1-5	TRBV6-1	CASSEASGMRNQPQHF	TGTGCCAGCAGTGAAGCGTCAGGTATGCGAAATCAGCCCCAGCATTTT
.	.	TRBJ2-7	TRBV6-1	CASSDSLAVVLTYEQYF	TGTGCCAGCAGTGATAGCCTGGCCGTCGTACTAACCTACGAGCAGTACTTC
.	.	TRBJ1-4	TRBV9	CASSVGGGRGEKLFF	TGTGCCAGCAGCGTCGGGGGGGGGCGTGGTGAAAAACTGTTTTTT
.	.	TRBJ2-7	TRBV4-1	CASSQPPLAYEQYF	TGCGCCAGCAGCCAACCCCCGTTAGCCTACGAGCAGTACTTC
.	TRBD1	TRBJ2-3	TRBV7-9	CASSFGQAASTDTQYF	TGTGCCAGCAGCTTTGGACAGGCTGCTAGCACAGATACGCAGTATTTT
.	TRBD1	TRBJ2-7	TRBV5-6	CASSFLRDRVYEQYF	TGTGCCAGCAGCTTCCTCCGGGACAGGGTCTACGAGCAGTACTTC
.	.	TRBJ2-1	TRBV6-1	CASSPLGGNEQFF	TGTGCCAGCAGTCCCCTCGGGGGCAATGAGCAGTTCTTC
.	.	TRBJ2-5	TRBV4-1	CASSLFFPARGQETQYF	TGCGCCAGCAGCCTCTTCTTTCCTGCCAGGGGTCAAGAGACCCAGTACTTC